This TCR beta chain was found in a study of T cell responses to AZD1222 COVID-19 vaccine. This CDR3 has 12 residues. Per the germline V gene, CDR1 is MNHEY and CDR2 is SVGAGI. The V end lost 7 bases, the J end lost 2 bases, and 9 bases lay between the germline ends. In regard to this clone: Its antigen is unknown.

Repertoires were generated with immunoSEQ multiplex PCR, while TCRdb's copy carries only in-frame clones and drops some. Here the sample spans approximately 100,000 clones, roughly 85% being singletons. General study points: Increased Spike-specific TCR breadth and depth were observed after two AZD1222 doses.

The chain uses TRBV6-5 and TRBJ2-7, with D perhaps matching TRBD1 (6 bases). The sample here was peripheral blood, taken 28 days after the second AZD1222 dose. This receptor was taken from an adult who received the AZD1222 COVID-19 vaccine. CDR3 protein: CASTDRTYEQYF. The CDR3 nucleotides are TGTGCCAGCACGGACAGAACCTACGAGCAGTACTTC.